A single sample gave rise to the 25 T cell receptor beta chains below, sequenced in a study of T-cell reconstitution after alpha-beta-depleted transplantation in children. Unique molecular identifiers were incorporated into the prepared TCRbeta library. Using its own MiXCR run on the PCR reads, TCRdb lists one record per CDR3 protein. Among 60,000 to 100,000 distinct CDR3 sequences listed, 18% were seen once. Source: PBMCs, mostly from graft donor cells, taken 360 days after TCRalphabeta/CD19-depleted stem cell transplant. The receptors were sampled from a male patient between 2 and 15 years old who had a stem cell transplant for acute lymphoblastic leukemia, so the T cells may come from the graft donor.

This clonotype was counted a few times. This chain uses TRBV20-1 with TRBJ1-5; D not resolved. CDR1 and CDR2 (germline): DFQATT, SNEGSKA (reference sequence). Trimming removed 7 bases at V and 2 bases at J, with 9 bases between. The CDR3 is 12 residues long. Here the CDR3 DNA reads TGCAGTGTGGCAGCCGGCAATCAGCCCCAGCATTTT. Its translation is CSVAAGNQPQHF.

CDR3 protein: CSASGLAKNIQYF. CDR3 in DNA: TGCAGTGCTAGTGGGCTAGCCAAAAACATTCAGTACTTC. The V gene is TRBV20-1, the J gene TRBJ2-4; D remains unclear. Germline assignment: CDR1 DFQATT and CDR2 SNEGSKA (reference sequence). CDR3 length: 13 amino acids. V was clipped by 3 bases and J by 0 bases, with 6 bases between them.

The table lists this clonotype with many counts. The chain's CDR3 is CASTPDRNTEAFF. In DNA form, the CDR3 reads TGTGCCAGCACCCCGGACAGGAACACTGAAGCTTTCTTT. The rearrangement links TRBV6-6 to TRBJ1-1; the D gene is possibly TRBD1 (6 bases). Germline V gene lookup returns CDR1 MNHNY and CDR2 SVGAGI (reference sequence). Trimming removed 7 bases at V and 1 base at J, with 10 bases between. There are 13 residues in the CDR3.

This clonotype was counted a few times. This chain uses TRBV20-1 with TRBJ2-7, with D unclear. The CDR3 length is 15 residues. V gave up 3 bases and J gave up 3 bases, with 18 bases separating them. Germline V gene sequence: CDR1 DFQATT, CDR2 SNEGSKA (reference sequence). The CDR3 coding sequence is TGCAGTGCTAGTTTCGTTGGGCAGTCCAGCTACGAGCAGTACTTC. The encoded protein is CSASFVGQSSYEQYF.

The table lists this clonotype with many counts. This chain connects TRBV5-1 to TRBJ2-3; D gene uncertain. The CDR3 spans 13 residues. Trimming stripped 3 bases from V and 2 bases from J, with 7 bases between. CDR1 and CDR2 from the germline V gene are SGHRS and YFSETQ. CDR3 coding DNA: TGCGCCAGCAGCTCCGGATCCACAGATACGCAGTATTTT. Translated: CASSSGSTDTQYF.

V usage is TRBV12-3 or TRBV12-4 and J usage is TRBJ2-3; 7 bases align to TRBD1. This CDR3 contains 14 residues. The trim removed 5 bases at V and 2 bases at J, leaving 4 bases unmatched. CDR3 residues: CASSVGQATDTQYF. CDR3 bases: TGTGCCAGCAGTGTTGGACAGGCCACAGATACGCAGTATTTT.

This chain connects TRBV6-6 to TRBJ1-2; weak D call: TRBD1 (6 bases). V was shortened by 0 bases and J by 4 bases, with 6 bases between the two germline ends. In germline, CDR1 is MNHNY, CDR2 SVGAGI (reference sequence). The CDR3 spans 13 residues. CDR3 amino acids: CASSYSGGYGYTF. CDR3 DNA sequence: TGTGCCAGCAGTTACTCAGGGGGCTATGGCTACACCTTC.

This clonotype came up a few times. The V gene is TRBV10-3, the J gene TRBJ2-7, with 8 bases aligning to TRBD1. V shed 6 bases, J shed 2 bases, and the junction held 3 bases outside the gene matches. CDR3 length equals 13 residues. Germline V gives CDR1 ENHRY, CDR2 SYGVKD. The CDR3: CAISGQGTYEQYF. CDR3 sequence (DNA): TGTGCCATCAGCGGACAGGGTACCTACGAGCAGTACTTC.

This clonotype showed up just a few times. The J gene is TRBJ1-1, the V gene TRBV4-1, with D perhaps TRBD1 (6 bases). The germline gives CDR1 MGHRA, CDR2 YSYEKL. V lost 3 bases and J 5 bases, leaving 13 bases between the germline ends. This CDR3 comprises 14 residues. This CDR3 reads CASSQPGRGTEAFF. The CDR3 region has the DNA TGCGCCAGCAGCCAGCCGGGGAGGGGGACTGAAGCTTTCTTT.

The chain is built from TRBV7-6 and TRBJ2-7; D is tentatively TRBD1 or TRBD2 (5 bases each). The germline V gene encodes CDR1 SGHVS and CDR2 FNYEAQ. The CDR3 spans 15 residues. Trimming removed 5 bases from V and 3 bases from J, with 17 bases in between. CDR3 region: CASSPTGRTYYEQYF. The CDR3, as DNA: TGTGCCAGCAGCCCAACGGGACGGACTTACTACGAGCAGTACTTC.

The rearrangement joins TRBV11-3 to TRBJ2-5; tentatively, D is TRBD1 or TRBD2 (6 bases each). The CDR3 covers 17 residues. The V gene lost 3 bases and the J gene lost 4 bases, with 21 bases spanning the gap. The germline V gene has CDR1 SGHNT and CDR2 YENEEA. CDR3 sequence reads: CASSFFFWGALGETQYF. CDR3 sequence (DNA): TGTGCCAGCAGCTTCTTCTTCTGGGGGGCGCTTGGAGAGACCCAGTACTTC.

This sequence joins TRBV9 and TRBJ2-1; perhaps TRBD2 as D (5 bases). CDR3 length: 18 amino acids. CDR1 is SGDLS and CDR2 is YYNGEE in the germline V gene. Between the trimmed V and J ends, which lost 0 bases and 2 bases, there was a span of 18 bases. This chain's CDR3 is CASSVGSQRSHPYNEQFF. The DNA of the CDR3 is TGTGCCAGCAGCGTAGGGTCCCAGCGGTCCCACCCCTACAATGAGCAGTTCTTC. The full variable domain, with the rest looked up from reference TRBV9 and TRBJ2-1, is DSGVTQTPKHLITATGQRVTLRCSPRSGDLSVYWYQQSLDQGLQFLIQYYNGEERAKGNILERFSAQQFPDLHSELNLSSLELGDSALYFCASSVGSQRSHPYNEQFFGPGTRLTVL.

The CDR3 loop reads CASSFGSGSFNEQFF. CDR3 nucleotides: TGTGCCAGCAGCTTTGGGAGCGGGAGTTTTAATGAGCAGTTCTTC. This rearrangement joins TRBV7-2 to TRBJ2-1; TRBD2 agrees at 8 bases. Germline loops: CDR1 SGHTA, CDR2 FQGNSA. V was clipped by 3 bases and J by 7 bases; unmatched bases: 8. CDR3 size: 15 residues.

Only a few counts were recorded for this clonotype. The CDR3 loop reads CASSLFETPGSNEQFF. CDR3 DNA: TGTGCCAGCAGCTTATTTGAGACTCCTGGGAGCAATGAGCAGTTCTTC. The J gene is TRBJ2-1, the V gene TRBV7-9; D is perhaps TRBD2 (5 bases). The CDR3 contains 16 residues. Germline assignment: CDR1 SEHNR and CDR2 FQNEAQ (reference sequence). The V end lost 2 bases, the J end lost 6 bases, and 17 bases lay between the germline ends.

The CDR3: CASSLRLAANTGELFF. CDR3 in DNA: TGTGCCAGCAGCTTACGTCTAGCGGCGAACACCGGGGAGCTGTTTTTT. V is TRBV7-7 and J is TRBJ2-2; 7 nucleotides align to TRBD2. V was clipped by 2 bases and J by 0 bases; unmatched bases: 3. The CDR3 runs to 16 residues. The germline V gene has CDR1 SSHAT and CDR2 FNYEAQ (reference sequence).

This clonotype was seen many times. The chain links TRBV5-1 to TRBJ1-2; no clear D gene. CDR3 length: 14 amino acids. Germline V CDR1 and CDR2: SGHRS, YFSETQ. Between the trimmed V and J ends, which lost 0 bases and 4 bases, there was a span of 10 bases. The CDR3 DNA sequence: TGCGCCAGCAGCTTGGGAGGCTGGAGCTATGGCTACACCTTC. It codes for CASSLGGWSYGYTF. Based on the CDR3 plus reference TRBV5-1 and TRBJ1-2, the full variable domain is KAGVTQTPRYLIKTRGQQVTLSCSPISGHRSVSWYQQTPGQGLQFLFEYFSETQRNKGNFPGRFSGRQFSNSRSEMNVSTLELGDSALYLCASSLGGWSYGYTFGSGTRLTVV.

This clonotype was counted at least ten times. The J gene is TRBJ2-2, the V gene TRBV12-3 or TRBV12-4; D gene ambiguous. The CDR3 contains 15 residues. Trimming left V 1 base short and J 5 bases short, with 11 bases between. CDR3 amino acids: CASSLVGMGTGELFF. The CDR3 bases are TGTGCCAGCAGTTTAGTGGGGATGGGGACCGGGGAGCTGTTTTTT.

The chain recombines TRBV11-2 with TRBJ2-1; TRBD2 agrees at 8 bases. J was trimmed by 0 bases and V by 5 bases; bases with no gene match: 12. The CDR3 is made up of 18 amino acids. Looked up from germline, CDR1 is SGHAT and CDR2 is FQNNGV. The CDR3 DNA reads TGTGCCAGCAGCCCTAGGGGTCTAGCGGGCAGCTCCTACAATGAGCAGTTCTTC. It encodes CASSPRGLAGSSYNEQFF.

This clonotype was observed at least ten times. The genes are TRBV28 and TRBJ2-3, with D perhaps assigned TRBD1 or TRBD2 (5 bases each). The CDR3 has 15 amino acids. V was pared by 5 bases and J by 0 bases, with 12 bases between. CDR1 and CDR2 (germline): MDHEN, SYDVKM. The CDR3 here is CASSLVWGSTDTQYF. In nucleotides, the CDR3 is TGTGCCAGCAGTCTAGTCTGGGGGAGCACAGATACGCAGTATTTT. Using reference TRBV28 and TRBJ2-3 for the parts outside the CDR3, the full variable domain is DVKVTQSSRYLVKRTGEKVFLECVQDMDHENMFWYRQDPGLGLRLIYFSYDVKMKEKGDIPEGYSVSREKKERFSLILESASTNQTSMYLCASSLVWGSTDTQYFGPGTRLTVL.

The rearrangement uses TRBV10-3 and TRBJ2-5; the match to TRBD1 covers 11 bases. The junction had 7 bases not matched to a gene; V was cut back by 3 bases and J by 4 bases. From germline, CDR1 is ENHRY and CDR2 SYGVKD. CDR3 length: 16 residues. CDR3 coding DNA: TGTGCCATCAGTGATTCAGGACAGGGGGCTGGAGAGACCCAGTACTTC. Translation: CAISDSGQGAGETQYF.

This clonotype was seen more than once but under ten times. The chain's CDR3 is CASRISGLSYNEQFF. CDR3 coding DNA: TGTGCCAGCAGAATTAGCGGGCTCTCCTACAATGAGCAGTTCTTC. The V gene is TRBV5-6, the J gene TRBJ2-1; 7 bases are a match to TRBD2. The CDR3 contains 15 residues. Germline V gives CDR1 SGHDT, CDR2 YYEEEE. The J segment lost 0 bases and the V segment lost 5 bases, leaving 5 bases of the junction unmatched.

At least ten counts were recorded for this clonotype. The CDR3 protein is CAISGWWQGQGQYF. For the CDR3, the DNA is TGTGCCATCAGTGGCTGGTGGCAGGGGCAAGGGCAGTACTTC. The J gene is TRBJ2-7, the V gene TRBV10-3, with D possibly TRBD1 on 6 matching bases. Trimming pared 4 bases from V and 9 bases from J, leaving 19 bases between. This CDR3 region has 14 residues. CDR1 is ENHRY, CDR2 SYGVKD, per germline.

This clonotype has at least ten counts. This chain joins TRBV9 and TRBJ2-5; D is unclear. V was shortened by 0 bases and J by 2 bases, with 14 bases between the two germline ends. Germline CDR1 reads SGDLS; CDR2 reads YYNGEE. The CDR3 is made up of 16 amino acids. This CDR3 reads CASSVGILSIQETQYF. CDR3 bases: TGTGCCAGCAGCGTAGGGATACTCAGTATACAAGAGACCCAGTACTTC.

This clonotype showed up just a few times. V usage is TRBV27 and J usage is TRBJ2-3; 8 bases match TRBD2. The CDR3 has 16 amino acids. V was pared by 6 bases and J by 2 bases, with 10 bases of the junction left unmatched. Germline lookup yields CDR1 MNHEY and CDR2 SMNVEV (reference sequence). The CDR3 DNA sequence: TGTGCCAGCAGCCAGCGAGCGGGAGTAGTCACAGATACGCAGTATTTT. Protein sequence: CASSQRAGVVTDTQYF.

This chain connects TRBV5-1 to TRBJ2-7; either TRBD1 or TRBD2 may fit D (5 bases each). The ends were cut back, 5 bases at V and 6 bases at J, with 9 bases in the middle. This CDR3 spans 11 amino acids. CDR1 and CDR2 from the germline V gene are SGHRS and YFSETQ. As DNA, the CDR3 is TGCGCCAGCAGATCCGGGGCCGAGCAGTACTTC. It encodes CASRSGAEQYF.